This T cell receptor (beta chain) was recorded in a study of cytomegalovirus exposure and HLA in healthy donors. About the research overall: In an earlier analysis, 95 million to 140 million unique TCR beta sequences were found from approximately 170 million T cells. An early data release held approximately 80 million unique TCRs from HLA-typed donors. The study, taken as a whole, reports: Within an earlier analysis, most TCR beta V segments proved productive either about 87% or about 30% of the time.

For this clone: Its antigen is unidentified.

The PCR was carried out with 60 Vbeta primers and 13 Jbeta primers. The protocol was immunoSEQ multiplex PCR, while the TCRdb copy is restricted to in-frame clones and leaves out a portion. Of about 160,000 clones listed, 80% are singletons. The V and J ends lost 0 bases and 10 bases respectively, with 9 bases between them. The CDR3 length is 13 residues. Germline values: CDR1 MGHRA, CDR2 YSYEKL. The clonotype was recovered from a man under 40 in good health and CMV-seronegative. The sample taken for sequencing was PBMCs. The chain is built from TRBV4-1 and TRBJ1-4; no clear D gene. The CDR3 loop is CASSQDGRGKLFF. CDR3 sequence (DNA): TGCGCCAGCAGCCAAGATGGGCGGGGAAAACTGTTTTTT.